This is a list of T cell receptor beta chains from one sample in a study of beta chain features in type 1 diabetes. The table came from immunoSEQ multiplex PCR; TCRdb's copy has only in-frame clones and leaves some out. The data hold 400,000 to 450,000 clones, with over 11% observed a single time. The sequenced sample was naive CD4+ T cells from blood. These receptors all stem from a man aged 25 to 40 in good health. Each CDR3 is given with its conserved first and last residue. D genes are given only for firm matches. Not all rows give a size; the values are once, few, many and, for expanded clones, a class.

CDR3 DNA: TGTGCCAGCAGCCCGGAGGGAATGGGGGGCTTGGTGACTGAAGCTTTCTTT; CDR3 protein: CASSPEGMGGLVTEAFF; V gene: TRBV7-9; CDR3 length: 17; D gene: .; clone size: few; J gene: TRBJ1-1
CDR3 DNA: TGCGCCAGCAGCCCAAACAGGGGCGGTGACATTCAGTACTTC; CDR3 protein: CASSPNRGGDIQYF; V gene: TRBV5-1; CDR3 length: 14; D gene: TRBD1; clone size: .; J gene: TRBJ2-4
CDR3 DNA: TGTGCCAGCAGCCAAGAACAGACCTTCTACAATGAGCAGTTCTTC; CDR3 protein: CASSQEQTFYNEQFF; V gene: TRBV14; CDR3 length: 15; D gene: .; clone size: few; J gene: TRBJ2-1
CDR3 DNA: TGCGCCAGCAGCCAAGATGGGGCAGGGGGCGCCACAGATACGCAGTATTTT; CDR3 protein: CASSQDGAGGATDTQYF; V gene: TRBV4-1; CDR3 length: 17; D gene: TRBD1; clone size: .; J gene: TRBJ2-3
CDR3 DNA: TGTGCCAGCGGGAGGGGGCCGACAGATACGCAGTATTTT; CDR3 protein: CASGRGPTDTQYF; V gene: TRBV6-5; CDR3 length: 13; D gene: .; clone size: .; J gene: TRBJ2-3
CDR3 DNA: TGTGCCTGGACCAGGGTCAGGGGCTACAATGAGCAGTTCTTC; CDR3 protein: CAWTRVRGYNEQFF; V gene: TRBV30; CDR3 length: 14; D gene: .; clone size: few; J gene: TRBJ2-1
CDR3 DNA: TGTGCCTGGAGTGTACTCTATGAGCAGTTCTTC; CDR3 protein: CAWSVLYEQFF; V gene: TRBV30; CDR3 length: 11; D gene: .; clone size: few; J gene: TRBJ2-1
CDR3 DNA: TGTGCCAGCAGTGACGGGTACATGCGACCCCAGTACTTC; CDR3 protein: CASSDGYMRPQYF; V gene: TRBV6-1; CDR3 length: 13; D gene: .; clone size: .; J gene: TRBJ2-4
CDR3 DNA: TGTGCCAGCAGCCCCATGGCTAGCGGGGGGGCCCATGAGCAGTTCTTC; CDR3 protein: CASSPMASGGAHEQFF; V gene: TRBV14; CDR3 length: 16; D gene: TRBD2; clone size: .; J gene: TRBJ2-1
CDR3 DNA: TGCAGCGTTGAGGCGCAGGGACTTTACAATGAGCAGTTCTTC; CDR3 protein: CSVEAQGLYNEQFF; V gene: TRBV29-1; CDR3 length: 14; D gene: .; clone size: few; J gene: TRBJ2-1
CDR3 DNA: TGCGCCAGCAGCTCAGGACAGGGCACGGACATTCAGTACTTC; CDR3 protein: CASSSGQGTDIQYF; V gene: TRBV5-1; CDR3 length: 14; D gene: TRBD1; clone size: .; J gene: TRBJ2-4
CDR3 DNA: TGTGCCAGCTCACCCGGGGTAGCAGATACGCAGTATTTT; CDR3 protein: CASSPGVADTQYF; V gene: TRBV18; CDR3 length: 13; D gene: .; clone size: .; J gene: TRBJ2-3
CDR3 DNA: TGCAGCGCTATCCAGACAGGGACGGGAGAAAAACTGTTTTTT; CDR3 protein: CSAIQTGTGEKLFF; V gene: TRBV29-1; CDR3 length: 14; D gene: TRBD1; clone size: .; J gene: TRBJ1-4
CDR3 DNA: TGTGCCTGGAGTGTACACGGGGGGGCAAGGACTGAAGCTTTCTTT; CDR3 protein: CAWSVHGGARTEAFF; V gene: TRBV30; CDR3 length: 15; D gene: .; clone size: .; J gene: TRBJ1-1
CDR3 DNA: TGTGCCACCAGCAGACTCGGGGTAGCGGGGGAAGATACGCAGTATTTT; CDR3 protein: CATSRLGVAGEDTQYF; V gene: TRBV15; CDR3 length: 16; D gene: TRBD2; clone size: .; J gene: TRBJ2-3
CDR3 DNA: TGTGCCAGCAGGAGGACGGGACAGGCGGAGACCCAGTACTTC; CDR3 protein: CASRRTGQAETQYF; V gene: TRBV5-4; CDR3 length: 14; D gene: TRBD1; clone size: .; J gene: TRBJ2-5
CDR3 DNA: TGTGCCAGCAGCTTGGGAGCCGGGGGCCTCTACGAGCAGTACTTC; CDR3 protein: CASSLGAGGLYEQYF; V gene: TRBV13; CDR3 length: 15; D gene: .; clone size: few; J gene: TRBJ2-7
CDR3 DNA: TGTGCCTGGAGTCCCGTCGCAGGCTCGAACACTGAAGCTTTCTTT; CDR3 protein: CAWSPVAGSNTEAFF; V gene: TRBV30; CDR3 length: 15; D gene: .; clone size: few; J gene: TRBJ1-1
CDR3 DNA: TGTGCCAGCAGCCTCCTCCCCCGGGGGACTAGCGGGAGATTCACTGGCAATGAGCAGTTCTTC; CDR3 protein: CASSLLPRGTSGRFTGNEQFF; V gene: TRBV7-3; CDR3 length: 21; D gene: TRBD2; clone size: .; J gene: TRBJ2-1
CDR3 DNA: TGTGCCAGCAGCCGGACCCGCCCTAATGAAAAACTGTTTTTT; CDR3 protein: CASSRTRPNEKLFF; V gene: TRBV21-1; CDR3 length: 14; D gene: .; clone size: .; J gene: TRBJ1-4
CDR3 DNA: TGTGCCAGCAGCGTAGCCGGGGGCCTCAGGGAGACCCAGTACTTC; CDR3 protein: CASSVAGGLRETQYF; V gene: TRBV9; CDR3 length: 15; D gene: .; clone size: few; J gene: TRBJ2-5
CDR3 DNA: TGTGCCAGCAGCCGCAGATACAGAGAGACCCAGTACTTC; CDR3 protein: CASSRRYRETQYF; V gene: TRBV7-2; CDR3 length: 13; D gene: .; clone size: .; J gene: TRBJ2-5
CDR3 DNA: TGTGCCAGCAGCTTAGAGAGCCTAGGACTAGCCAAAAACATTCAGTACTTC; CDR3 protein: CASSLESLGLAKNIQYF; V gene: TRBV7-8; CDR3 length: 17; D gene: .; clone size: .; J gene: TRBJ2-4
CDR3 DNA: TGTGCCAGCAGTTCGAGGGCAGGGCCGCACAATGAGCAGTTCTTC; CDR3 protein: CASSSRAGPHNEQFF; V gene: TRBV6-5; CDR3 length: 15; D gene: .; clone size: few; J gene: TRBJ2-1
CDR3 DNA: TGTGCCAGCAGTTCTCATACCGGGGAGCTGTTTTTT; CDR3 protein: CASSSHTGELFF; V gene: TRBV6-5; CDR3 length: 12; D gene: .; clone size: .; J gene: TRBJ2-2
CDR3 DNA: TGTGCCATTAGAGGGCCCTACGAGCAGTACTTC; CDR3 protein: CAIRGPYEQYF; V gene: TRBV28; CDR3 length: 11; D gene: .; clone size: .; J gene: TRBJ2-7
CDR3 DNA: TGTGCCAGCAGTGAAGCGCTTTATCCTACGTTCTTC; CDR3 protein: CASSEALYPTFF; V gene: TRBV6-5; CDR3 length: 12; D gene: .; clone size: once; J gene: TRBJ2-1